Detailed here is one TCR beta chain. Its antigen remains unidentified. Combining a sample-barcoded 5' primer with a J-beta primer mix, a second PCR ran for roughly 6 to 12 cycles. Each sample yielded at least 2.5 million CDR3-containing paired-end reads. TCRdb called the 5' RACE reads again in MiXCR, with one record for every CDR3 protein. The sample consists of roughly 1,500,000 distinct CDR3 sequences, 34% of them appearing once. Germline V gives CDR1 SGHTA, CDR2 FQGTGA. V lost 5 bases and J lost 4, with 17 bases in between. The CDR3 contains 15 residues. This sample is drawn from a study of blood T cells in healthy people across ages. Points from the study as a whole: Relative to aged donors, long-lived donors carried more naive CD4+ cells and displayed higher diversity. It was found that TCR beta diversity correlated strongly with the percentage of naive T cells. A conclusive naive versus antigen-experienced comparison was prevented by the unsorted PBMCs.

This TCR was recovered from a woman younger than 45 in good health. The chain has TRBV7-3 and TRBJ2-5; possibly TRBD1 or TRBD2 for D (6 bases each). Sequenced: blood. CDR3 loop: CASSRGGGGLETQYF. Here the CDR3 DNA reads TGTGCCAGCAGCAGGGGAGGAGGGGGTTTAGAGACCCAGTACTTC.